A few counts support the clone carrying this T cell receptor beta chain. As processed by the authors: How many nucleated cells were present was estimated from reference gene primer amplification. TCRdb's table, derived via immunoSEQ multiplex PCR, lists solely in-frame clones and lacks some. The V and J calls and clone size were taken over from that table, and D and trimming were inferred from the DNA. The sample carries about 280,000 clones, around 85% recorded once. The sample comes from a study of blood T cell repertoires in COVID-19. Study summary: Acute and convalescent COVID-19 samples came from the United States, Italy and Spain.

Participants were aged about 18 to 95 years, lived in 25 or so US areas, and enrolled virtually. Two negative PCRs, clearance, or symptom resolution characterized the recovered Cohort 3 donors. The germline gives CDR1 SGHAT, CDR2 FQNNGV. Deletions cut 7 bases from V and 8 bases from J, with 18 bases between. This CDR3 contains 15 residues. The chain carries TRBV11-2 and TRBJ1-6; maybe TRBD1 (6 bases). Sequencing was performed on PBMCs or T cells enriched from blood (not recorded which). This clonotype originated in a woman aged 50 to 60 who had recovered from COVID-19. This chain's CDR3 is CASNPLEQGYSPLHF. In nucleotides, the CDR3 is TGTGCCAGCAACCCATTGGAACAGGGATATTCACCCCTCCACTTT.